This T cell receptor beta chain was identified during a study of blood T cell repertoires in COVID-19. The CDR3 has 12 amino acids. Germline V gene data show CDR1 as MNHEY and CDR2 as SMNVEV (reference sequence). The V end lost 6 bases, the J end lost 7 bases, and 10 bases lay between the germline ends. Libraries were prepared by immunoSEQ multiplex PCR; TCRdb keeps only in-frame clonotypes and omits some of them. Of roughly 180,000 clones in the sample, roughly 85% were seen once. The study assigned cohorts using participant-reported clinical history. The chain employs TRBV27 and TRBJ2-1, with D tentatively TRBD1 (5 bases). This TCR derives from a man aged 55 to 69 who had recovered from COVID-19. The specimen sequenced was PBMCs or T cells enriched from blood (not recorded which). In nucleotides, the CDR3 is TGTGCCAGCAGCTTGACAGTTAATGAGCAGTTCTTC. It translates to CASSLTVNEQFF.